This T cell receptor beta chain was observed in a study of T cell repertoires in cytomegalovirus infection. Study-level background: Public TCR beta signatures were indicative of both CMV infection and a matching HLA type.

The CDR3 is 13 residues long. Broader study findings: Across the ex vivo response, the dominant clonotypes were HLA-C-restricted CMV-specific TCR beta clonotypes. Public TCR beta family frequency separated CMV-and-HLA carriers, including in an independent cohort.

TCRdb fed the reads into MiXCR, producing one record per CDR3 protein. The sample carries about 310,000 distinct CDR3 sequences, 15% to 20% recorded once. Points on this clonotype: Its antigen is currently unknown. A read error may account for a junction end that differs from germline.

The sample comprised PBMCs. The rearrangement links TRBV12-3 or TRBV12-4 to TRBJ1-3; the D is unclear. The sequence derives from a human donor in good health (CMV status not recorded). Some clones in this sample may be carry-over from other donors' samples. The CDR3 here is CASSHPSGKTIYF. As DNA, the CDR3 is TGTGCCAGCAGCCACCCGTCCGGAAAAACCATATATTTT.